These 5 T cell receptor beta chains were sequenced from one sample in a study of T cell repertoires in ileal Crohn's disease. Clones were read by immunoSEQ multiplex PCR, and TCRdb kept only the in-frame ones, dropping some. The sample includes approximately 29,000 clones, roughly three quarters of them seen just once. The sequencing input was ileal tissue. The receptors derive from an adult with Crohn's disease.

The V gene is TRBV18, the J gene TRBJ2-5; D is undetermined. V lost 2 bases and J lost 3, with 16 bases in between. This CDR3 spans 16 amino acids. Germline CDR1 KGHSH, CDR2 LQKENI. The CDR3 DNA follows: TGTGCCAGCTCACCAATACCAGCGTCAGACGAAGAGACCCAGTACTTC. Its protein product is CASSPIPASDEETQYF.

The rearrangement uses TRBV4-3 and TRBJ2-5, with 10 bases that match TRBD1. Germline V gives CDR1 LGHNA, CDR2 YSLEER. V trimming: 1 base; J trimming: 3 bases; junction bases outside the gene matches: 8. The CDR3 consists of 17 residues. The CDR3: CASSQAGVTGGKETQYF. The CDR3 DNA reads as TGCGCCAGCAGCCAAGCGGGGGTGACAGGGGGCAAAGAGACCCAGTACTTC.

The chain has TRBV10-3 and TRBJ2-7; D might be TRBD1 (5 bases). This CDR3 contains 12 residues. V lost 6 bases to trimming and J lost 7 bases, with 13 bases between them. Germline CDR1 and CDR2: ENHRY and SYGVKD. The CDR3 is CAIRSRAEEQYF. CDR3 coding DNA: TGTGCCATCAGGAGCAGGGCAGAAGAGCAGTACTTC.

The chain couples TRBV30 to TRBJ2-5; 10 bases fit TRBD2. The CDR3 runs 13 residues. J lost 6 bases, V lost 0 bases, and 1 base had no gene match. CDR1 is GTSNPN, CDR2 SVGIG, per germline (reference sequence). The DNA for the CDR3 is TGTGCCTGGAGTGTAGCGGGGGGGAAGACCCAGTACTTC. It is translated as CAWSVAGGKTQYF. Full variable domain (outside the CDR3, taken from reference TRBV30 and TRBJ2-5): SQTIHQWPATLVQPVGSPLSLECTVEGTSNPNLYWYRQAAGRGLQLLFYSVGIGQISSEVPQNLSASRPQDRQFILSSKKLLLSDSGFYLCAWSVAGGKTQYFGPGTRLLVL.

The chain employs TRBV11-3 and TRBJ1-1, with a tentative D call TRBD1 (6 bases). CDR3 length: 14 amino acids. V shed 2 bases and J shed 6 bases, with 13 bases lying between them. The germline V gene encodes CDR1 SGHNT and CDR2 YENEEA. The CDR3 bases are TGTGCCAGCAGCTTATCCCGACAGGTCCCTGAAGCTTTCTTT. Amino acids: CASSLSRQVPEAFF.